The rows below give T cell receptor beta chains drawn from one sample of a study of OX40 agonist ivuxolimab in advanced cancers. The table came from immunoSEQ multiplex PCR; TCRdb's copy has only in-frame clones and leaves some out. This table holds about 20,000 clones, around nine tenths found once. Here the sequenced sample was CD4+ or CD8+ T cells sorted from blood, taken in a trial of the OX40 agonist ivuxolimab. The receptor source for this set is an adult with an advanced solid tumor such as melanoma, head and neck, liver or kidney cancer. Each CDR3 is given with its conserved first and last residue. The order of the fields is CDR3 protein, V gene, J gene.

CASSTSPAGELFF,TRBV19,TRBJ2-2
CASREGQGLVHEQYF,TRBV7-9,TRBJ2-7
CASIPGRSSGNTIYF,TRBV19,TRBJ1-3
CATSAHRVRANTEAFF,TRBV15,TRBJ1-1
CASSPTGETQYF,TRBV4-3,TRBJ2-5
CASRFGEGAAPGELFF,TRBV27,TRBJ2-2
CASSEGRGYGYTF,TRBV5-8,TRBJ1-2
CASEGPFTDTQYF,TRBV15,TRBJ2-3
CASSRQRTSTDTQYF,TRBV5-5,TRBJ2-3
CASRFPVGGESQEDSYNSPLHF,TRBV2,TRBJ1-6
CASSQERGASNQPQHF,TRBV4-2,TRBJ1-5
CASSLAQGRTDTQYF,TRBV7-9,TRBJ2-3
CASSFKSYNEKLFF,TRBV13,TRBJ1-4
CASSQDDPGANTGELFF,TRBV4-1,TRBJ2-2
CASSQEAKRGAEAFF,TRBV4-3,TRBJ1-1
CASSPGNPTGNTIYF,TRBV6-5,TRBJ1-3
CASSLVSGTYEQYF,TRBV5-1,-
CASSAYTGELFF,TRBV7-7,TRBJ2-2
CASSFSYNEQFF,TRBV19,TRBJ2-1
CASSLLSRTQAFF,TRBV28,TRBJ1-1
CASSQGAEAFF,TRBV5-6,TRBJ1-1
CASSSRTHGGLNTEAFF,TRBV5-6,TRBJ1-1
CASSLEGATYEQYF,TRBV5-1,TRBJ2-7
CASSLAGGAIREEQYF,TRBV27,TRBJ2-7
CASSTRGGGPRTQYF,TRBV7-2,TRBJ2-5
CASSQAGGFSYEQYF,TRBV4-1,TRBJ2-7
CASSLGTVNEQYF,TRBV4-1,TRBJ2-7
CASSGGAPAYNEQFF,TRBV19,TRBJ2-1
CASSYGVGNTEAFF,TRBV6-5,TRBJ1-1
CASSPQDGSSYEQYF,TRBV7-8,TRBJ2-7
CASSLAGGNGYTF,TRBV5-1,TRBJ1-2
CASRREVVAPGELFF,TRBV19,TRBJ2-2
CASSLFGAVQETQYF,TRBV5-4,TRBJ2-5
CASSVSRGPTYEQYF,TRBV9,TRBJ2-7
CASSLEYKGGYTF,TRBV27,TRBJ1-2
CASSLSIGAPDEQYF,TRBV28,TRBJ2-7
CASSLGAEGNEQFF,TRBV11-2,TRBJ2-1
CASSVSGGTGVGEQYF,TRBV9,TRBJ2-7
CASSSRTGGGEQYF,TRBV7-6,TRBJ2-7
CASSWVSTDTQYF,TRBV27,TRBJ2-3
CASSYLGGGATDTQYF,TRBV6-5,TRBJ2-3
CASSSEDRKAFF,TRBV13,TRBJ1-1
CASSLSGIRGGYTF,TRBV27,TRBJ1-2
CASGSGDRETQYF,TRBV12-5,TRBJ2-5
CASSSTGEGTEAFF,TRBV27,TRBJ1-1
CASGETAGPQWTQYF,TRBV19,TRBJ2-3
CASSPSDTGVSQYF,TRBV13,TRBJ2-3